The 23 T cell receptor beta chains given below trace back to one sample, sequenced in a study of cytomegalovirus exposure and HLA in healthy donors (dated by TCRdb to about 2017). The library was produced with the immunoSEQ multiplex PCR assay. TCRdb re-hosts the immuneACCESS table, in-frame sequences only. Its copies lack some clones; in the studies checked, an unresolved V gene accounts for under half of them, and the cause for the rest is not known. In all, the sample holds some 220,000 clones, and 75% to 95% of those were seen once. The ten largest clones take up about 0.95% of the sample. The sample consisted of PBMCs. The receptors stem from a woman in her late teens or twenties in good health and CMV-seronegative.

The V call is TRBV11-2, the J call TRBJ2-7, with TRBD2 matching 7 bases. Germline loops: CDR1 SGHAT, CDR2 FQNNGV. J lost 6 bases, V lost 2 bases, and 10 bases had no gene match. This CDR3 region has 15 residues. The CDR3 DNA sequence: TGTGCCAGCAGCTTACCCGGGACTACCAGAGGCGAGCAGTACTTC. Translating gives CASSLPGTTRGEQYF.

V and J are TRBV9 and TRBJ2-1, with TRBD2 as a possible D gene (5 bases). V gave up 3 bases and J gave up 7 bases, with 14 bases separating them. Germline values: CDR1 SGDLS, CDR2 YYNGEE. The CDR3 totals 14 residues. In DNA form, the CDR3 reads TGTGCCAGCAGCGCGAGACTACTCCGAAATGAGCAGTTCTTC. The encoded protein is CASSARLLRNEQFF. Full variable domain (missing parts from reference TRBV9 and TRBJ2-1): DSGVTQTPKHLITATGQRVTLRCSPRSGDLSVYWYQQSLDQGLQFLIQYYNGEERAKGNILERFSAQQFPDLHSELNLSSLELGDSALYFCASSARLLRNEQFFGPGTRLTVL.

Regarding this clone: Other DNA sequences within the sample encode an identical CDR3. The chain uses TRBV9 and TRBJ2-7; 10 bases are shared with TRBD2. Germline CDR1 is SGDLS and CDR2 is YYNGEE. Trimming took 3 bases from V and 2 from J; bases not matched to a gene: 5. CDR3 size: 15 residues. The chain's CDR3 is CASSARTSGPYEQYF. DNA for the CDR3: TGTGCCAGCAGCGCTAGGACTAGCGGACCCTACGAGCAGTACTTC. Full variable domain (rest looked up from reference TRBV9 and TRBJ2-7): DSGVTQTPKHLITATGQRVTLRCSPRSGDLSVYWYQQSLDQGLQFLIQYYNGEERAKGNILERFSAQQFPDLHSELNLSSLELGDSALYFCASSARTSGPYEQYFGPGTRLTVT.

The chain combines TRBV10-3 with TRBJ2-1, with TRBD2 as a possible D gene (5 bases). Trimming pared 2 bases from V and 1 base from J, leaving 9 bases between. CDR3 length: 15 residues. The germline CDR1 and CDR2 sequences are ENHRY and SYGVKD. The CDR3 coding sequence is TGTGCCATCAGTGAGGGGCAGCGGTCCTACAATGAGCAGTTCTTC. It specifies CAISEGQRSYNEQFF.

DNA for the CDR3: TGTGCCAGCAGTGAAGCAGCGGGAGAGGGATATACGCAGTATTTT. It encodes CASSEAAGEGYTQYF. The chain is built from TRBV6-1 and TRBJ2-3; 8 positions match TRBD2. The length of the CDR3 is 15 residues. V lost 0 bases and J lost 7; bases outside the gene matches: 6. The germline gives CDR1 MNHNS, CDR2 SASEGT.

This clone was seen only once. The rearrangement joins TRBV30 to TRBJ1-5; no clear D. CDR1 is GTSNPN and CDR2 is SVGIG in the germline V gene (reference sequence). V lost 2 bases to trimming and J lost 6 bases, with 11 bases between them. The CDR3 contains 13 residues. As DNA, the CDR3 is TGTGCCTGGAGTCCTCTGCGGGGTCAGCCCCAGCATTTT. It is translated as CAWSPLRGQPQHF.

V usage is TRBV6-1 and J usage is TRBJ2-7; 9 bases match TRBD1. Germline CDR1 MNHNS, CDR2 SASEGT. The CDR3 is made up of 15 amino acids. The V segment lost 10 bases and the J segment 3 bases; nucleotides outside the gene matches: 13. CDR3 sequence: CATRPLGQGYYEQYF. The CDR3 nucleotides are TGTGCCACCAGACCCCTCGGACAGGGGTACTACGAGCAGTACTTC.

The rearrangement links TRBV19 to TRBJ1-6; D gene uncertain. V shed 6 bases and J shed 9 bases, with 21 bases lying between them. This CDR3 has 16 amino acids. Per germline, CDR1 LNHDA and CDR2 SQIVND (reference sequence). CDR3 in amino acids: CASSANPGRGSSPLHF. CDR3 DNA sequence: TGTGCCAGTAGCGCTAATCCAGGACGAGGGAGTTCACCCCTCCACTTT.

This chain joins TRBV28 and TRBJ2-1, with 7 bases that match TRBD2. Per germline, CDR1 MDHEN and CDR2 SYDVKM. The CDR3 loop spans 17 amino acids. Trimming cost V 6 bases and J 1 base; bases outside gene matches: 12. CDR3 coding DNA: TGTGCCAGCAGCCCTGGACTAGGCCGCTTTTCCTACAATGAGCAGTTCTTC. It yields the protein CASSPGLGRFSYNEQFF. Supplemented by reference TRBV28 and TRBJ2-1, the full variable domain reads DVKVTQSSRYLVKRTGEKVFLECVQDMDHENMFWYRQDPGLGLRLIYFSYDVKMKEKGDIPEGYSVSREKKERFSLILESASTNQTSMYLCASSPGLGRFSYNEQFFGPGTRLTVL.

The chain is built from TRBV28 and TRBJ1-6; possible D gene TRBD1, 5 bases. This CDR3 is 17 amino acids long. The V and J ends lost 6 bases and 6 bases respectively, with 21 bases between them. Germline-derived CDR1 and CDR2 are MDHEN and SYDVKM. CDR3 residues: CASSIDSQAEGNSPLHF. The CDR3 DNA reads as TGTGCCAGCAGCATAGACTCACAGGCAGAAGGTAATTCACCCCTCCACTTT. Using reference TRBV28 and TRBJ1-6 for the parts outside the CDR3, the full variable domain is DVKVTQSSRYLVKRTGEKVFLECVQDMDHENMFWYRQDPGLGLRLIYFSYDVKMKEKGDIPEGYSVSREKKERFSLILESASTNQTSMYLCASSIDSQAEGNSPLHFGNGTRLTVT.

The chain combines TRBV5-1 with TRBJ2-1; TRBD2 agrees at 7 bases. The CDR3 contains 14 residues. Trimming cost V 6 bases and J 6 bases; bases outside gene matches: 9. Looked up from germline, CDR1 is SGHRS and CDR2 is YFSETQ. CDR3 DNA: TGCGCCAGCATGTTTGCTAGCGGTAGCAATGAGCAGTTCTTC. Translated: CASMFASGSNEQFF. The entire variable domain, with the rest obtained from reference TRBV5-1 and TRBJ2-1, is as follows: KAGVTQTPRYLIKTRGQQVTLSCSPISGHRSVSWYQQTPGQGLQFLFEYFSETQRNKGNFPGRFSGRQFSNSRSEMNVSTLELGDSALYLCASMFASGSNEQFFGPGTRLTVL.

The sample holds one count of this clone. This chain links TRBV27 with TRBJ2-7; 7 nucleotides match TRBD1. After removal of 6 bases from V and 4 bases from J, the junction contained 15 bases not matched to a gene. Germline lookup yields CDR1 MNHEY and CDR2 SMNVEV (reference sequence). CDR3 length: 16 residues. The CDR3 DNA reads TGTGCCAGCAGCCAGGGGCCCGGGACCAGGGGGTACGAGCAGTACTTC. Translating it yields CASSQGPGTRGYEQYF.

This chain joins TRBV28 and TRBJ1-2; TRBD1 agrees at 10 bases. CDR1 MDHEN and CDR2 SYDVKM come from the germline V gene. V shed 7 bases and J 4 bases; nucleotides not matched to a gene: 9. The CDR3 loop spans 15 amino acids. CDR3 bases: TGTGCCAGCACCCCGACAGGGGGCCCTATCTATGGCTACACCTTC. Amino acid sequence: CASTPTGGPIYGYTF.

The J gene is TRBJ2-7, the V gene TRBV27, with D maybe TRBD1 (6 bases). The CDR3 loop spans 13 amino acids. Trimming removed 3 bases from V and 3 bases from J, with 9 bases in between. CDR1 is MNHEY and CDR2 is SMNVEV in the germline V gene (reference sequence). The CDR3 here is CASSFLGGYEQYF. The CDR3 nucleotides read TGTGCCAGCAGTTTTCTAGGGGGCTACGAGCAGTACTTC.

The chain uses TRBV6-5 and TRBJ2-5, with D unclear. V lost 2 bases and J lost 3, with 4 bases in between. CDR3 size: 12 residues. CDR1 and CDR2 from the germline V gene are MNHEY and SVGAGI. The CDR3 DNA follows: TGTGCCAGCAGTTACCCCGAAGAGACCCAGTACTTC. Its translation: CASSYPEETQYF.

This CDR3 is CASSDGTSGYNEQFF. CDR3 coding DNA: TGCGCCAGCAGCGACGGGACTAGCGGCTACAATGAGCAGTTCTTC. The gene calls are TRBV5-1 and TRBJ2-1, with 11 bases fitting TRBD2. The CDR3 loop spans 15 amino acids. The V and J ends lost 4 bases and 3 bases, in that order; junction bases with no gene match: 3. CDR1 is SGHRS and CDR2 is YFSETQ in the germline V gene.

In its sample, this clone was seen once. The chain recombines TRBV19 with TRBJ2-7; 9 bases agree with TRBD1. The length of the CDR3 is 14 residues. Unmatched junction bases numbered 5, after V lost 5 bases and J lost 3 bases. The germline CDR1 and CDR2 sequences are LNHDA and SQIVND (reference sequence). CDR3 bases: TGTGCCAGTAGTCCAACGACAGGGGGCTACGAGCAGTACTTC. Protein product: CASSPTTGGYEQYF.

The genes are TRBV5-1 and TRBJ1-1, with no clear D. Trimming removed 4 bases at V and 2 bases at J, with 9 bases between. The CDR3 has 13 amino acids. Germline V gene sequence: CDR1 SGHRS, CDR2 YFSETQ. In DNA, the CDR3 is TGCGCCAGCAGCCAGGCCAGCAACACTGAAGCTTTCTTT. Amino acid sequence: CASSQASNTEAFF. Full variable domain (outside the CDR3, taken from reference TRBV5-1 and TRBJ1-1): KAGVTQTPRYLIKTRGQQVTLSCSPISGHRSVSWYQQTPGQGLQFLFEYFSETQRNKGNFPGRFSGRQFSNSRSEMNVSTLELGDSALYLCASSQASNTEAFFGQGTRLTVV.

This chain connects TRBV6-5 to TRBJ2-1; TRBD1 agrees at 9 bases. This CDR3 has 15 amino acids. V gave up 8 bases and J gave up 8 bases; unmatched junction bases: 13. Per the germline V gene, CDR1 is MNHEY and CDR2 is SVGAGI. CDR3 protein: CASQPTGTGTHEQFF. CDR3 bases: TGTGCCAGCCAACCAACCGGGACAGGGACCCATGAGCAGTTCTTC.

The CDR3 DNA reads as TGTGCCAGCAGCAGCGGGACGGCCGAAGACTATGGCTACACCTTC. Translated, it gives CASSSGTAEDYGYTF. The V and J genes are TRBV5-4 and TRBJ1-2; D is perhaps TRBD1 (5 bases). Trimming stripped 4 bases from V and 3 bases from J, with 16 bases between. The CDR3 totals 15 residues. Germline lookup yields CDR1 SGHNT and CDR2 YYREEE (reference sequence).

The V and J genes are TRBV29-1 and TRBJ2-5, with 8 bases fitting TRBD1. Germline loops: CDR1 SQVTM, CDR2 ANQGSEA. J lost 5 bases, V lost 3 bases, and 11 bases had no gene match. CDR3 size: 15 residues. CDR3 loop: CSVEGRGRGLETQYF. The DNA of the CDR3 is TGCAGCGTTGAGGGCCGGGGCAGGGGGCTGGAGACCCAGTACTTC.

This chain joins TRBV27 and TRBJ1-5; D possibly corresponds to TRBD1 (6 bases). The germline V and J ends were trimmed by 5 bases and 5 bases, with 19 bases remaining between them. Germline V gives CDR1 MNHEY, CDR2 SMNVEV (reference sequence). The length of the CDR3 is 16 residues. CDR3 sequence reads: CASSGLDRPADQPQHF. The CDR3 region has the DNA TGTGCCAGCAGTGGGTTAGACAGGCCCGCAGATCAGCCCCAGCATTTT.

This clone was counted a single time. CDR3 protein: CASSFPGTSGTLEQYF. The DNA for the CDR3 is TGTGCCAGCAGCTTCCCCGGGACTAGCGGGACTCTCGAGCAGTACTTC. The chain links TRBV11-2 to TRBJ2-7; TRBD2 aligns across 13 bases. The CDR3 spans 16 residues. Germline CDR1 SGHAT, CDR2 FQNNGV. After removal of 3 bases from V and 6 bases from J, the junction contained 8 bases not matched to a gene.